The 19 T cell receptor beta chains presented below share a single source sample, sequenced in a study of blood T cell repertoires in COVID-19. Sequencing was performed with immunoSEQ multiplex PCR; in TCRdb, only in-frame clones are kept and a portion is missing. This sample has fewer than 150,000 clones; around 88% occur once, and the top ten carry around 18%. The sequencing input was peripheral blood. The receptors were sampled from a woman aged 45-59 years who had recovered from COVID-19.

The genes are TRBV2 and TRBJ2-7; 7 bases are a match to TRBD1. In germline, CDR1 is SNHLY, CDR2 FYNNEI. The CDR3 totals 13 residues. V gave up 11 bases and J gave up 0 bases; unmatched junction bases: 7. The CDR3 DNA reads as TGTGCCTCCAGGGGGACCGACTCCTACGAGCAGTACTTC. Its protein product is CASRGTDSYEQYF.

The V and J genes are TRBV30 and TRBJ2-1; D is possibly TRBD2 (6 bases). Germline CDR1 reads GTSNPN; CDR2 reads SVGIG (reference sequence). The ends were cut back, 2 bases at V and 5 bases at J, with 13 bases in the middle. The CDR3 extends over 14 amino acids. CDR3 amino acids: CAWSLGDSHNEQFF. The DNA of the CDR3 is TGTGCCTGGAGTCTCGGGGACTCACACAATGAGCAGTTCTTC. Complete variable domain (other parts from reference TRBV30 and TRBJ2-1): SQTIHQWPATLVQPVGSPLSLECTVEGTSNPNLYWYRQAAGRGLQLLFYSVGIGQISSEVPQNLSASRPQDRQFILSSKKLLLSDSGFYLCAWSLGDSHNEQFFGPGTRLTVL.

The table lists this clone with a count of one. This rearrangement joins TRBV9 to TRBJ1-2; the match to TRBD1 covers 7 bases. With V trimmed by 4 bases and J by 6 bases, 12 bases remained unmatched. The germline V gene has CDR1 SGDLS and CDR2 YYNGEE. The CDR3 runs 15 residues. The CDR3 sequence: CASSPQQGLGDGYTF. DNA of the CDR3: TGTGCCAGCAGCCCGCAACAGGGGCTAGGGGATGGCTACACCTTC.

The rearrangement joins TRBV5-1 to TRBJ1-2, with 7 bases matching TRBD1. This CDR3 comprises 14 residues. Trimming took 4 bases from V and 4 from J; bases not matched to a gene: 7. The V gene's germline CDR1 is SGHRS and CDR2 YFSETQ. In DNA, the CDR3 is TGCGCCAGCAGCACCAGACAGGGTAGCTATGGCTACACCTTC. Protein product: CASSTRQGSYGYTF.

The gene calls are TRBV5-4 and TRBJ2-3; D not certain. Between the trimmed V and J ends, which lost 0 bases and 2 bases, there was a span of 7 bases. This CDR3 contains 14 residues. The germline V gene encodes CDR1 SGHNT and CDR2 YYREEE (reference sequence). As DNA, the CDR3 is TGTGCCAGCAGCTTGGCGTGGGCCACAGATACGCAGTATTTT. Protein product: CASSLAWATDTQYF.

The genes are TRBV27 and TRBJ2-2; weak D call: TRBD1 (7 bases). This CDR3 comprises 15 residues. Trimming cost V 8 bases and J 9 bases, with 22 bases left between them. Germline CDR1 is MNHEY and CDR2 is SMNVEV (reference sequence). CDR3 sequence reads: CASARQTQGRRELFF. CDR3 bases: TGTGCCAGCGCTCGTCAGACACAGGGGAGGCGGGAGCTGTTTTTT.

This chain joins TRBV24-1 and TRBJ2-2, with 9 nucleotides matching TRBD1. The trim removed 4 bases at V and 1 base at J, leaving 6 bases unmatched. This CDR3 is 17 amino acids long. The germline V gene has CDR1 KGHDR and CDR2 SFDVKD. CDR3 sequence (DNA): TGTGCCACCAGTGACACACCGGGACAGGGGAACACCGGGGAGCTGTTTTTT. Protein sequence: CATSDTPGQGNTGELFF.

This CDR3 is CASSPPALNEQYF. CDR3 nucleotide sequence: TGTGCCAGCTCACCACCGGCCCTCAACGAGCAGTACTTC. The chain has TRBV18 and TRBJ2-7; D gene uncertain. Germline V lookup: CDR1 KGHSH, CDR2 LQKENI. The CDR3 extends over 13 amino acids. V was shortened by 0 bases and J by 5 bases, with 8 bases between the two germline ends.

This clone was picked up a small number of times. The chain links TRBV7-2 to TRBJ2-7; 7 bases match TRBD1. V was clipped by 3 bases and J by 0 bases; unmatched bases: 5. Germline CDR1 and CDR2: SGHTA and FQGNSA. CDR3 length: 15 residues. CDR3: CASSFHRGYSYEQYF. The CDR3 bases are TGTGCCAGCAGCTTTCACAGGGGCTACTCCTACGAGCAGTACTTC.

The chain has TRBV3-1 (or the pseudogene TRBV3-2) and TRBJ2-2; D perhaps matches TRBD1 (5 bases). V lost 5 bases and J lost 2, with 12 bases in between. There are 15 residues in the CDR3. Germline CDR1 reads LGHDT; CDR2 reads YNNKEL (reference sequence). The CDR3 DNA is TGTGCCAGCAGCTCCCGGACAAGTAACACCGGGGAGCTGTTTTTT. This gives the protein CASSSRTSNTGELFF.

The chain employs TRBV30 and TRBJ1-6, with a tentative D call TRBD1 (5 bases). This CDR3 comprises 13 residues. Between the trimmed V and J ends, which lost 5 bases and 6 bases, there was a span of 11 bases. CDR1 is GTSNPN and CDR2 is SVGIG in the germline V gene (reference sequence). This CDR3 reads CAWGTGSNSPLHF. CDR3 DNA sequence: TGTGCCTGGGGAACAGGATCTAATTCACCCCTCCACTTT.

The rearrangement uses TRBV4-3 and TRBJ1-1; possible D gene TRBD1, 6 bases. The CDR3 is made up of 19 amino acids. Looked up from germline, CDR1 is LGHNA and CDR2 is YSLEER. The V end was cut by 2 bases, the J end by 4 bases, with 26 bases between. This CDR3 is CASSQYEPSQGNQGTEAFF. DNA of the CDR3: TGCGCCAGCAGCCAATATGAGCCAAGCCAGGGGAATCAGGGCACTGAAGCTTTCTTT.

CDR3 amino acids: CASSHTSGRVNEQYF. The DNA of the CDR3 is TGTGCCAGCAGCCACACTAGCGGGAGGGTGAACGAGCAGTACTTC. The V call is TRBV7-2, the J call TRBJ2-7; the match to TRBD2 covers 13 bases. Germline CDR1 and CDR2: SGHTA and FQGNSA. Trimming cost V 5 bases and J 5 bases; bases outside gene matches: 6. This CDR3 is 15 amino acids long.

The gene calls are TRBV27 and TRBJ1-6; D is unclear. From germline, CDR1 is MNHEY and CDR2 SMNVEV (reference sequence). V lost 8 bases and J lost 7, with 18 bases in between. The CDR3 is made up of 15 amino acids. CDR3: CASGSLGQLNSPLHF. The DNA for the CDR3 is TGTGCCAGCGGGAGTCTAGGGCAGCTAAATTCACCCCTCCACTTT.

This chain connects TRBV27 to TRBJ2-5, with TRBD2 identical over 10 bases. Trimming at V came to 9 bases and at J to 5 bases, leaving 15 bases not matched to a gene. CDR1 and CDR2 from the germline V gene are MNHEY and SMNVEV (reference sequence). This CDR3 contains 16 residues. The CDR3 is CARTIGTSDFGETQYF. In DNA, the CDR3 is TGTGCCAGAACCATAGGGACTAGCGATTTCGGGGAGACCCAGTACTTC.

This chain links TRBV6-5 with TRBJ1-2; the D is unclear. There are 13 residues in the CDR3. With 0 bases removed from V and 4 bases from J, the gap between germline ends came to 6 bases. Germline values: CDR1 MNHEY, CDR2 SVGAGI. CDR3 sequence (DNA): TGTGCCAGCAGTTACTCGGGCACCTATGGCTACACCTTC. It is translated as CASSYSGTYGYTF.

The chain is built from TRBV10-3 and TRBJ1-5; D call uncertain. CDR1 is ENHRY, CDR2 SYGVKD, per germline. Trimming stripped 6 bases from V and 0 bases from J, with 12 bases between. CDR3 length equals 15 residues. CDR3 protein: CAIRGSLDSNQPQHF. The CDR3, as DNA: TGTGCCATCAGGGGGAGCTTAGATAGCAATCAGCCCCAGCATTTT.

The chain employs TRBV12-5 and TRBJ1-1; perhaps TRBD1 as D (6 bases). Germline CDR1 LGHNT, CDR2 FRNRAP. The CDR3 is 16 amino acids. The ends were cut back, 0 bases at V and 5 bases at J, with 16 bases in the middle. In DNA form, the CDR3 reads TGTGCTAGTGGTTTGGTTCGGTTCAGGGGAAGAACTGAAGCTTTCTTT. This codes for CASGLVRFRGRTEAFF.

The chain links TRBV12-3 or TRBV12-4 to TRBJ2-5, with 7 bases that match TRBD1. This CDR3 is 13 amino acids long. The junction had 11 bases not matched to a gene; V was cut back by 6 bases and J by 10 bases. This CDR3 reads CASSRETGYNQYF. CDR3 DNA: TGTGCCAGCAGCCGAGAGACAGGGTATAACCAGTACTTC.